Listed here are 23 T cell receptor beta chains from one sample, sequenced in a study of T cells after yellow fever vaccination. TCRdb passed the 5' RACE reads through MiXCR, listing each CDR3 protein once. The sample contains some 340,000 distinct CDR3 sequences, about 10% of which appear only once. This material consisted of CD4+ T cells sorted from PBMCs, taken 45 days after the yellow fever booster vaccination. Receptors were obtained from a man younger than 30 who received the YFV17D yellow fever vaccine.

This chain connects TRBV2 to TRBJ1-4; D may be TRBD1 (5 bases). V lost 7 bases to trimming and J lost 8 bases, with 11 bases between them. The CDR3 loop spans 12 amino acids. The germline CDR1 and CDR2 sequences are SNHLY and FYNNEI. This CDR3 reads CASTLEGEKLFF. The CDR3, as DNA: TGTGCCAGCACTCTCGAGGGGGAAAAACTGTTTTTT.

The table lists this clonotype with many counts. The J gene is TRBJ2-7, the V gene TRBV7-2, with TRBD2 matching 7 bases. J was trimmed by 3 bases and V by 5 bases; bases with no gene match: 4. Per germline, CDR1 SGHTA and CDR2 FQGNSA. This CDR3 is 13 amino acids long. The CDR3 protein is CASSLGLDYEQYV. CDR3 in DNA: TGTGCCAGCAGCCTAGGACTAGACTACGAGCAGTACGTC.

The chain couples TRBV20-1 to TRBJ1-6, with a weak D call TRBD1 (5 bases). This CDR3 has 14 amino acids. The V and J ends lost 5 bases and 9 bases respectively, with 17 bases between them. Germline V CDR1 and CDR2: DFQATT, SNEGSKA (reference sequence). The CDR3 DNA sequence: TGCAGTGCTGTTAGACAGCCCGGGGGTTCACCCCTCCACTTT. Encoded protein: CSAVRQPGGSPLHF.

V is TRBV4-3 and J is TRBJ2-2; D may be TRBD2 (6 bases). The CDR3 spans 17 residues. CDR1 LGHNA and CDR2 YSLEER come from the germline V gene. Trimming stripped 0 bases from V and 7 bases from J, with 18 bases between. In nucleotides, the CDR3 is TGCGCCAGCAGCCAAGATAGACATGAACGGGGGAGCGGGGAGCTGTTTTTT. This translates into CASSQDRHERGSGELFF.

This chain connects TRBV7-2 to TRBJ1-6; D is ambiguous. Trimming took 3 bases from V and 8 from J, leaving 8 bases between them. Looked up from germline, CDR1 is SGHTA and CDR2 is FQGNSA. The CDR3 loop spans 13 amino acids. Here the CDR3 reads CASSFSLDSPLHF. The CDR3 DNA follows: TGTGCCAGCAGCTTCAGCCTTGATTCACCCCTCCACTTT. Full variable domain (remainder filled in from reference TRBV7-2 and TRBJ1-6): GAGVSQSPSNKVTEKGKDVELRCDPISGHTALYWYRQSLGQGLEFLIYFQGNSAPDKSGLPSDRFSAERTGGSVSTLTIQRTQQEDSAVYLCASSFSLDSPLHFGNGTRLTVT.

The J gene is TRBJ2-1, the V gene TRBV4-1, with no clear D. V dropped 7 bases and J dropped 6 bases, with 13 bases sitting between them. The V gene's germline CDR1 is MGHRA and CDR2 YSYEKL. The CDR3 loop spans 13 amino acids. The CDR3 region is CASTTIPPNEQFF. The CDR3 nucleotides read TGCGCCAGCACCACCATCCCACCCAATGAGCAGTTCTTC.

This clonotype appeared a few times. This rearrangement joins TRBV12-3 or TRBV12-4 to TRBJ2-1, with 8 positions matching TRBD1. The CDR3 has 17 amino acids. V shed 5 bases and J 6 bases; nucleotides not matched to a gene: 15. The CDR3 loop is CASSVPHTGQAVNEQFF. The CDR3 bases are TGTGCCAGCAGTGTCCCCCACACGGGACAGGCCGTCAATGAGCAGTTCTTC.

A note on this clonotype: One junction end does not reproduce the germline sequence, and a read error may be involved. The gene calls are TRBV24-1 and TRBJ2-7, with D perhaps TRBD2 (9 bases). CDR1 and CDR2 (germline): KGHDR, SFDVKD. This CDR3 region has 17 residues. The CDR3 spells CATSDGQGSGGRNERYF. The CDR3, as DNA: TGTGCCACCAGTGATGGACAGGGAAGCGGGGGGAGAAACGAGCGGTACTTC.

This clonotype was detected only a few times. The chain carries TRBV4-1 and TRBJ2-3; D ambiguous. Trimming cost V 1 base and J 2 bases, with 13 bases left between them. Germline V gene lookup returns CDR1 MGHRA and CDR2 YSYEKL. CDR3 length equals 16 residues. The CDR3 DNA reads TGCGCCAGCAGCCAAGGGCTACCCCACTACACAGATACGCAGTATTTT. Protein: CASSQGLPHYTDTQYF.

This clonotype was seen repeatedly, ten times or more. This chain connects TRBV7-9 to TRBJ2-3; 7 bases are shared with TRBD2. The V segment lost 7 bases and the J segment 0 bases; nucleotides outside the gene matches: 10. The CDR3 covers 16 residues. Germline loops: CDR1 SEHNR, CDR2 FQNEAQ (reference sequence). In DNA, the CDR3 is TGTGCCAGCATCCCTTTTGGGCGGGAGAGCACAGATACGCAGTATTTT. Its translation: CASIPFGRESTDTQYF.

In its sample, this clonotype was seen many times. V is TRBV9 and J is TRBJ1-2; 7 nucleotides align to TRBD1. This CDR3 has 13 residues. The V gene end was trimmed by 3 bases and the J gene end by 7 bases; junction bases not matched to a gene: 6. CDR1 is SGDLS and CDR2 is YYNGEE in the germline V gene. The CDR3 DNA reads TGTGCCAGCAGCGCTACAGGGGAGGTTGGCTACACCTTC. It yields the protein CASSATGEVGYTF.

This clonotype was seen a handful of times. The chain recombines TRBV30 with TRBJ1-2; a weak D match, TRBD1 (5 bases). Between the trimmed V and J ends, which lost 2 bases and 4 bases, there was a span of 8 bases. This CDR3 contains 12 residues. CDR1 and CDR2 (germline): GTSNPN, SVGIG (reference sequence). The CDR3 DNA reads TGTGCCTGGAGTTCCGGGGGCTATGGCTACACCTTC. Its protein is CAWSSGGYGYTF.

The J gene is TRBJ2-3, the V gene TRBV5-1; D remains unclear. This CDR3 comprises 14 residues. Trimming pared 5 bases from V and 5 bases from J, leaving 15 bases between. Germline lookup yields CDR1 SGHRS and CDR2 YFSETQ. Here the CDR3 DNA reads TGCGCCAGCAGTTTCAACCCAGCCGTAGATACGCAGTATTTT. It codes for CASSFNPAVDTQYF.

The sample holds a few counts of this clonotype. The CDR3 sequence: CASSPRQGYTIYF. In nucleotides, the CDR3 is TGTGCCAGCAGCCCACGACAGGGCTACACCATATATTTT. The chain recombines TRBV6-2 or TRBV6-3 with TRBJ1-3; 7 bases fit TRBD1. The ends lost 6 bases at V and 8 bases at J; junction bases unmatched: 7. CDR3 length equals 13 residues. Germline V gene sequence: CDR1 MNHEY, CDR2 SVGEGT.

The chain carries TRBV4-1 and TRBJ1-6; weak D call: TRBD1 (5 bases). The CDR3 consists of 18 residues. V was cut by 3 bases and J by 10 bases, with 25 bases left in between. Germline assignment: CDR1 MGHRA and CDR2 YSYEKL. CDR3 nucleotide sequence: TGCGCCAGCAGCCACATGTTAGCAGGGTATAAGATAAGCTCACCCCTCCACTTT. This gives the protein CASSHMLAGYKISSPLHF.

This clonotype was found many times. The chain employs TRBV19 and TRBJ1-1; D may be TRBD1 (6 bases). Germline-derived CDR1 and CDR2 are LNHDA and SQIVND (reference sequence). The CDR3 sequence is 15 residues long. The V and J ends lost 5 bases and 0 bases respectively, with 13 bases between them. CDR3 in amino acids: CASSSSGALNTEAFF. The DNA for the CDR3 is TGTGCCAGTAGTTCATCGGGGGCGCTGAACACTGAAGCTTTCTTT. The variable domain in full, with the rest retrieved from reference TRBV19 and TRBJ1-1, is DGGITQSPKYLFRKEGQNVTLSCEQNLNHDAMYWYRQDPGQGLRLIYYSQIVNDFQKGDIAEGYSVSREKKESFPLTVTSAQKNPTAFYLCASSSSGALNTEAFFGQGTRLTVV.

This clonotype occurred a few times. The CDR3 DNA reads TGCGCCAGCAGCCAAGATCTAGGGACTAAGGCCCCTGATACGCAGTATTTT. This sequence encodes CASSQDLGTKAPDTQYF. The genes are TRBV4-3 and TRBJ2-3; TRBD2 agrees at 7 bases. V trimming: 0 bases; J trimming: 6 bases; junction bases outside the gene matches: 12. The CDR3 has 17 residues. Per the germline V gene, CDR1 is LGHNA and CDR2 is YSLEER.

The rearrangement joins TRBV11-2 to TRBJ1-4; D is uncertain. Germline assignment: CDR1 SGHAT and CDR2 FQNNGV. The CDR3 extends over 15 amino acids. Trimming took 5 bases from V and 4 from J, leaving 14 bases between them. The CDR3 spells CASSDQTVYNEKLFF. In DNA form, the CDR3 reads TGTGCCAGCAGCGACCAGACGGTTTATAATGAAAAACTGTTTTTT. Variable domain in full (rest from reference TRBV11-2 and TRBJ1-4): EAGVAQSPRYKIIEKRQSVAFWCNPISGHATLYWYQQILGQGPKLLIQFQNNGVVDDSQLPKDRFSAERLKGVDSTLKIQPAKLEDSAVYLCASSDQTVYNEKLFFGSGTQLSVL.

In this sample, this clonotype turned up a few times. V gene TRBV9 combines with J gene TRBJ2-5; D is possibly TRBD1 (5 bases). Germline CDR1 is SGDLS and CDR2 is YYNGEE. With 4 bases removed from V and 1 base from J, the gap between germline ends came to 26 bases. CDR3 length equals 19 residues. The CDR3 sequence is CASSPRGRVGPDTQETQYF. CDR3 nucleotides: TGTGCCAGCAGCCCCCGTGGCAGGGTAGGGCCGGACACCCAAGAGACCCAGTACTTC.

This clonotype came up a few times. Here the CDR3 reads CASSTGQGNSGHQPQHF. CDR3 DNA sequence: TGTGCCAGCAGCACGGGACAGGGTAATTCGGGGCATCAGCCCCAGCATTTT. The V gene is TRBV7-9, the J gene TRBJ1-5; 9 nucleotides line up with TRBD1. Germline loops: CDR1 SEHNR, CDR2 FQNEAQ (reference sequence). V was clipped by 5 bases and J by 5 bases; unmatched bases: 13. This CDR3 is 17 amino acids long.

This clonotype was found a few times. V is TRBV7-9 and J is TRBJ1-4; D gene ambiguous. V lost 1 base and J 2 bases, leaving 8 bases between the germline ends. CDR3 length: 15 residues. CDR1 is SEHNR and CDR2 is FQNEAQ in the germline V gene (reference sequence). Written as DNA, the CDR3 is TGTGCCAGCAGCTTAGTGGGTGCGACTAATGAAAAACTGTTTTTT. This codes for CASSLVGATNEKLFF.

This sequence joins TRBV7-3 and TRBJ2-3; D unclear. This CDR3 contains 14 residues. Per germline, CDR1 SGHTA and CDR2 FQGTGA. The V end lost 0 bases, the J end lost 4 bases, and 8 bases lay between the germline ends. The CDR3 nucleotides read TGTGCCAGCAGCTTAACTACGGCAGCAGATACGCAGTATTTT. Its protein product is CASSLTTAADTQYF.

In this sample, this clonotype turned up many times. The chain carries TRBV4-3 and TRBJ2-7, with 7 positions matching TRBD1. V lost 4 bases and J lost 3; bases outside the gene matches: 9. The CDR3 spans 15 residues. Germline loops: CDR1 LGHNA, CDR2 YSLEER. CDR3 loop: CASSPRTGLFYEQYF. CDR3 coding DNA: TGCGCCAGCAGCCCCCGGACAGGCCTATTCTACGAGCAGTACTTC.